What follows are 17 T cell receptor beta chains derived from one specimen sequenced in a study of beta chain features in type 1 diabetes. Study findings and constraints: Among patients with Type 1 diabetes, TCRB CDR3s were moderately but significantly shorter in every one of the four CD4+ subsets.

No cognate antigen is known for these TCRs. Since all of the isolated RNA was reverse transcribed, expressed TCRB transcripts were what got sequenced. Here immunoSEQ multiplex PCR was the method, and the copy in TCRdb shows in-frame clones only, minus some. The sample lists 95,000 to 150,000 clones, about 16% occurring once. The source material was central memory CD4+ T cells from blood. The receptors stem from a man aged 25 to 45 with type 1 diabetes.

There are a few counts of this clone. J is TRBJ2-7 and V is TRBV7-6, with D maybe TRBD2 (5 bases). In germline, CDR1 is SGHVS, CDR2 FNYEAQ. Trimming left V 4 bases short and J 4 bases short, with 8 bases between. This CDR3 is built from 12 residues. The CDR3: CASSSEVYEQYF. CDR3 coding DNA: TGTGCCAGCAGCTCGGAGGTTTACGAGCAGTACTTC.

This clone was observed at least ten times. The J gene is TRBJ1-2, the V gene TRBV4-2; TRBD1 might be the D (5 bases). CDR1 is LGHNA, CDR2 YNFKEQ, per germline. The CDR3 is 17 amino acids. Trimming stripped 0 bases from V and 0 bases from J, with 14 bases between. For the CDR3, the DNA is TGTGCCAGCAGCCAAGATTCAGGGCAGATCTCTAACTATGGCTACACCTTC. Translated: CASSQDSGQISNYGYTF.

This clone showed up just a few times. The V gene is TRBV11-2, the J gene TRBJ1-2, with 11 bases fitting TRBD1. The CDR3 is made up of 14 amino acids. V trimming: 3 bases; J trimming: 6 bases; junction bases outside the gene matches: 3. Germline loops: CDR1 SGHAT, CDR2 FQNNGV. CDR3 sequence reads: CASSFQDRGHGYTF. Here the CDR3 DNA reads TGTGCCAGCAGCTTCCAGGACAGGGGGCATGGCTACACCTTC. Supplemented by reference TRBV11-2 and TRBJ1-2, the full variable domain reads EAGVAQSPRYKIIEKRQSVAFWCNPISGHATLYWYQQILGQGPKLLIQFQNNGVVDDSQLPKDRFSAERLKGVDSTLKIQPAKLEDSAVYLCASSFQDRGHGYTFGSGTRLTVV.

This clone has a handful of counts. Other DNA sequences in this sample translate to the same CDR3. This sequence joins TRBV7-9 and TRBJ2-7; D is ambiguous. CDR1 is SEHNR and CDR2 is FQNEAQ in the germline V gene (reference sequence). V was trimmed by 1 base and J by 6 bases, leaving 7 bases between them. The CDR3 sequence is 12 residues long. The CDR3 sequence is CASSLGTGEQYF. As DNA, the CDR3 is TGTGCCAGCAGCTTAGGGACGGGCGAGCAGTACTTC. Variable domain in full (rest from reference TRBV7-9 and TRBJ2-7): DTGVSQNPRHKITKRGQNVTFRCDPISEHNRLYWYRQTLGQGPEFLTYFQNEAQLEKSRLLSDRFSAERPKGSFSTLEIQRTEQGDSAMYLCASSLGTGEQYFGPGTRLTVT.

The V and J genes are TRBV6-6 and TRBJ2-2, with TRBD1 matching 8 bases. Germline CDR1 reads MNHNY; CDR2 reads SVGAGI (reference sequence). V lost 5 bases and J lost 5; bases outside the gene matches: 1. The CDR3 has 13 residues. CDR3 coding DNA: TGTGCCAGCAGTAGACAGGGGACCGGGGAGCTGTTTTTT. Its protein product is CASSRQGTGELFF.

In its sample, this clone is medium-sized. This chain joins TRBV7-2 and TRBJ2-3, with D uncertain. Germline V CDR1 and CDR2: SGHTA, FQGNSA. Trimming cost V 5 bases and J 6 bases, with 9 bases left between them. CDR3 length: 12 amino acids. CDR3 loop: CASSNYGDTQYF. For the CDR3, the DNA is TGTGCCAGCAGCAACTATGGGGATACGCAGTATTTT.

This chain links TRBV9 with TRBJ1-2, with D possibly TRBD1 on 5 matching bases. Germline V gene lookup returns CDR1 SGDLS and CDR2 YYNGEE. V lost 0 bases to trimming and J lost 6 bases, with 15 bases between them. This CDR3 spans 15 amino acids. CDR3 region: CASSVAAGLFDGYTF. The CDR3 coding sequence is TGTGCCAGCAGCGTAGCGGCGGGGCTTTTCGATGGCTACACCTTC.

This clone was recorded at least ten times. The chain's CDR3 is CASSLDRLQYF. CDR3 bases: TGTGCCAGCAGCTTAGACAGGCTGCAGTACTTC. The chain recombines TRBV11-2 with TRBJ2-7, with D uncertain. The CDR3 is made up of 11 amino acids. Germline CDR1 reads SGHAT; CDR2 reads FQNNGV. Deletions cut 0 bases from V and 9 bases from J, with 6 bases between.

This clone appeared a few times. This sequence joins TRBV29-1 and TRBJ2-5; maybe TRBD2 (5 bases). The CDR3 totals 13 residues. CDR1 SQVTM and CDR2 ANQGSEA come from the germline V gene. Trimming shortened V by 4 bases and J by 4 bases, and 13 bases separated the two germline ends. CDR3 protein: CSVARVLSETQYF. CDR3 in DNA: TGCAGCGTTGCGCGGGTCTTATCAGAGACCCAGTACTTC.

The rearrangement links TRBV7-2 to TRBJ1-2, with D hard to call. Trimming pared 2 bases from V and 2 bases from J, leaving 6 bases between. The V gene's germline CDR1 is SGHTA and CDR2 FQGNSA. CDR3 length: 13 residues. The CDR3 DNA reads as TGTGCCAGCAGCTTAACAGAAAACTATGGCTACACCTTC. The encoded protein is CASSLTENYGYTF. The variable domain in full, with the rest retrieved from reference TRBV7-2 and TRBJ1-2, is GAGVSQSPSNKVTEKGKDVELRCDPISGHTALYWYRQSLGQGLEFLIYFQGNSAPDKSGLPSDRFSAERTGGSVSTLTIQRTQQEDSAVYLCASSLTENYGYTFGSGTRLTVV.

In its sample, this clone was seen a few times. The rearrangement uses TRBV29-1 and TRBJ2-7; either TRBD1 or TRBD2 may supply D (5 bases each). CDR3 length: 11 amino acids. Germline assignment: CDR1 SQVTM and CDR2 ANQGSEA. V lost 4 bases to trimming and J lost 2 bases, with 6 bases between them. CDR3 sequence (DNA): TGCAGCGTTGGGGACCCCTACGAGCAGTACTTC. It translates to CSVGDPYEQYF.

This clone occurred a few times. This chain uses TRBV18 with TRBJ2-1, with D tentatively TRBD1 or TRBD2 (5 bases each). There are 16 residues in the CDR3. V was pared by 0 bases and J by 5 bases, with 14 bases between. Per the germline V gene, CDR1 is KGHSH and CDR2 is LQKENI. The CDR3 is CASSPPMRGPNNEQFF. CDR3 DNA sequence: TGTGCCAGCTCACCACCTATGAGGGGCCCTAACAATGAGCAGTTCTTC. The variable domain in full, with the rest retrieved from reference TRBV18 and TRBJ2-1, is NAGVMQNPRHLVRRRGQEARLRCSPMKGHSHVYWYRQLPEEGLKFMVYLQKENIIDESGMPKERFSAEFPKEGPSILRIQQVVRGDSAAYFCASSPPMRGPNNEQFFGPGTRLTVL.

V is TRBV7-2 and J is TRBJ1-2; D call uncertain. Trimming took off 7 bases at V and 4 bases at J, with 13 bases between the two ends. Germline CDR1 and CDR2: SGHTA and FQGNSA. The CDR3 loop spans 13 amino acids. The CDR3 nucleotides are TGTGCCAGCACCATAGGCTTCTCCTATGGCTACACCTTC. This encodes CASTIGFSYGYTF.

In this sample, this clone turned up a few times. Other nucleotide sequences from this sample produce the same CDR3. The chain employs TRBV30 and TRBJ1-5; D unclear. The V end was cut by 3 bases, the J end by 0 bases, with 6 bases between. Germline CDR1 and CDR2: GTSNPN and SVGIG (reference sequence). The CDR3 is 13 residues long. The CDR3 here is CAWSTDSNQPQHF. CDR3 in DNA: TGTGCCTGGAGCACAGATAGCAATCAGCCCCAGCATTTT. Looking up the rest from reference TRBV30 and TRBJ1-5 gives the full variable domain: SQTIHQWPATLVQPVGSPLSLECTVEGTSNPNLYWYRQAAGRGLQLLFYSVGIGQISSEVPQNLSASRPQDRQFILSSKKLLLSDSGFYLCAWSTDSNQPQHFGDGTRLSIL.

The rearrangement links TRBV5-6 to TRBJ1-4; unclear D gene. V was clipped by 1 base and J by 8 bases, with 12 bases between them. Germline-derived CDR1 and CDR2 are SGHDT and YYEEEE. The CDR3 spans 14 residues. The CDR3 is CASSLSPREEKLFF. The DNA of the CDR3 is TGTGCCAGCAGCTTGTCTCCCCGGGAAGAAAAACTGTTTTTT.

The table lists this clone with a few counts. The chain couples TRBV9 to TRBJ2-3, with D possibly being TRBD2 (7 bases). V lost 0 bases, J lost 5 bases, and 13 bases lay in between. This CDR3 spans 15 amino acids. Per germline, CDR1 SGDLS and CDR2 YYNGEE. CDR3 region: CASSVEGGAGDTQYF. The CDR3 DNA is TGTGCCAGCAGCGTAGAAGGGGGGGCCGGAGATACGCAGTATTTT. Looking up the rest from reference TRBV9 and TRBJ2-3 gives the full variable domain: DSGVTQTPKHLITATGQRVTLRCSPRSGDLSVYWYQQSLDQGLQFLIQYYNGEERAKGNILERFSAQQFPDLHSELNLSSLELGDSALYFCASSVEGGAGDTQYFGPGTRLTVL.

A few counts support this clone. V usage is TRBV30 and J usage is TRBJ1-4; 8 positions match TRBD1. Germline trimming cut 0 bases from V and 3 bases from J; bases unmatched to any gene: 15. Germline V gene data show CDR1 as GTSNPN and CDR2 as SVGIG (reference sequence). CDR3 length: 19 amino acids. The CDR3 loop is CAWSVPDRGRYGPNEKLFF. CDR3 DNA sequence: TGTGCCTGGAGTGTACCCGACAGGGGCCGGTATGGACCTAATGAAAAACTGTTTTTT. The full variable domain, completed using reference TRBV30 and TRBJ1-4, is SQTIHQWPATLVQPVGSPLSLECTVEGTSNPNLYWYRQAAGRGLQLLFYSVGIGQISSEVPQNLSASRPQDRQFILSSKKLLLSDSGFYLCAWSVPDRGRYGPNEKLFFGSGTQLSVL.